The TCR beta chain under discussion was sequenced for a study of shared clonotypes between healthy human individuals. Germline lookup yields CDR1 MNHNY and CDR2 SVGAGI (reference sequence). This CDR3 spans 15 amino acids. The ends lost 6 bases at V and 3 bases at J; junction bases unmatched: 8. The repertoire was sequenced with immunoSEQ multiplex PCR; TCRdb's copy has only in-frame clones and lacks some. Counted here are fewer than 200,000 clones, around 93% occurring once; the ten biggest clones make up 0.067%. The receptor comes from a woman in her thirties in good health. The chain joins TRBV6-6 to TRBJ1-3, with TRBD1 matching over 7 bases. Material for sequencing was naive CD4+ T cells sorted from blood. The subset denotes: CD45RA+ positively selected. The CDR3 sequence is CASSRQGLYGNTIYF. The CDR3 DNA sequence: TGTGCCAGCAGCCGACAGGGCCTTTATGGAAACACCATATATTTT.